This record looks at one T cell receptor (beta chain) sequence and its context. The antigen is undetermined. Donors underwent one heparinised blood draw, about 0.12 L on average. Without exception, sorted populations had purity beyond 95%. There are 15 residues in the CDR3. Germline assignment: CDR1 KGHSH and CDR2 LQKENI. The ends lost 3 bases at V and 6 bases at J; junction bases unmatched: 3. Isolated RNA was reverse transcribed in full, so expressed TCRB transcripts were sequenced. The average output of naive, central memory and regulatory T cell samples was 3 million to 4 million reads. Libraries were prepared by immunoSEQ multiplex PCR; TCRdb keeps only in-frame clonotypes and omits some of them. The table shows around 300,000 clones, with 15% occurring only once. The sample belongs to a study of beta chain features in type 1 diabetes. The study's findings and limits: Patients with type 1 diabetes showed fewer VDJ junction insertions and more deletions. Researchers report that Type 1 diabetes patients had moderately but significantly shorter TCRB CDR3s across all four CD4+ subsets.

This chain links TRBV18 with TRBJ2-3, with 13 bases matching TRBD2. The sequenced sample was naive CD4+ T cells from blood. The sequence came from a man aged 18 to 35 with type 1 diabetes. CDR3 DNA: TGTGCCAGCTCACCGGGGACTAGCGGGACTGATACGCAGTATTTT. It yields the protein CASSPGTSGTDTQYF.